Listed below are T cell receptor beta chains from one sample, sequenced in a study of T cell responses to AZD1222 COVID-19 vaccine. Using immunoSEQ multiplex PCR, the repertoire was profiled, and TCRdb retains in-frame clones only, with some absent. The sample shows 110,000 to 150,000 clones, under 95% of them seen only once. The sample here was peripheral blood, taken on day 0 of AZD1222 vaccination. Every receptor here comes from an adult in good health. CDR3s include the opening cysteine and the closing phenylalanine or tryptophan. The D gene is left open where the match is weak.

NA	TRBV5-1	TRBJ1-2	CASSLTGAVDYGYTF
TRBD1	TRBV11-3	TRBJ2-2	CASSRSGQLNTGELFF
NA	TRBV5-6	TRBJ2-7	CASSVGWSLAPHSYEQYF
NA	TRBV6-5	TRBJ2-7	CASSYSKSLGGYEQYF
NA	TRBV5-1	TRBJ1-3	CASSLVGAPGNTIYF
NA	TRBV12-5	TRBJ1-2	CASGLVPSRPGPTF
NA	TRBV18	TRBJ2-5	CASSPNGGQETQYF
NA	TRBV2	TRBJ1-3	CASSEEAGGNTIYF
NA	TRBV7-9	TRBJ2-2	CASSLDTGELFF
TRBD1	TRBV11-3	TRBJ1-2	CASSLEGQGYGYTF
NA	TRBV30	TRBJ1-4	CASFRVGGEKLFF